This is a list of T cell receptor beta chains from one sample in a study of identical twins. TCRdb reanalysed the 5' RACE reads using MiXCR and keeps one entry per CDR3 protein. The profile shows 1.5 million to 2 million distinct CDR3 sequences, roughly a third of them singletons. Sequenced input: cord blood. The receptors were sampled from a newborn girl in good health. Each CDR3 is given with its conserved first and last residue. The D gene is left open where the match is weak. Some rows mark clone size as missing; the rest say once, few, many or name a class of expanded clone.

V gene	D gene	J gene	clone size	CDR3 DNA	CDR3 protein
TRBV18	-	TRBJ2-2	-	TGTGCCAGCTCGCCTACCCGAACTAGATTGAACACCGGGGAGCTGTTTTTT	CASSPTRTRLNTGELFF
TRBV7-2	-	TRBJ2-4	-	TGTGCCAGCATCGTAGGCCCGGGGGTTAAAAACATTCAGTACTTC	CASIVGPGVKNIQYF
TRBV5-6	TRBD2	TRBJ2-7	few	TGTGCCAGCAGCCTCCCGACTAGCGGGCATCATTACGAGCAGTACTTC	CASSLPTSGHHYEQYF
TRBV9	TRBD2	TRBJ2-3	few	TGTGCCAGCAGCGTAGGCACTAGCGGGAGGCTCAGCACAGATACGCAGTATTTT	CASSVGTSGRLSTDTQYF
TRBV20-1	TRBD1	TRBJ1-6	-	TGCAGTGCTAGGGACAGGGGCGCTAATTCACCCCTCCACTTT	CSARDRGANSPLHF
TRBV28	-	TRBJ1-1	-	TGTGCCAGCACTGGGACCTCTGAAGCTTTCTTT	CASTGTSEAFF
TRBV28	TRBD1	TRBJ2-7	-	TGTGCCAGCGGGACAGGGGGTTTCGAGCAGTACTTC	CASGTGGFEQYF
TRBV7-8	-	TRBJ1-1	few	TGTGCCAGCAGCTTAGCGCGGATTCCCCTAATGAACACTGAAGCTTTCTTT	CASSLARIPLMNTEAFF
TRBV28	TRBD2	TRBJ2-7	-	TGTGCCAGCAGGGACCCGGGACTAGCGGCTTACGAGCAGTACTTC	CASRDPGLAAYEQYF
TRBV7-2	TRBD1	TRBJ2-5	-	TGTGCCAGCAGCTTAGACAGTCAGGGGGCAAAGACCCAGTACTTC	CASSLDSQGAKTQYF
TRBV12-3/TRBV12-4	TRBD2	TRBJ2-7	many	TGTGCCAGCAGTTTATGGGCTAGCGGGGGGTCCTACGAGCAGTACTTC	CASSLWASGGSYEQYF
TRBV2	TRBD2	TRBJ2-5	many	TGTGCCAGCAGTTGGGGACTAGCGGGAGGAGAGACCCAGTACTTC	CASSWGLAGGETQYF
TRBV11-2	-	TRBJ2-3	-	TGTGCCAGCAGCTGGCAGGGAGAGAGAGATACGCAGTATTTT	CASSWQGERDTQYF
TRBV5-1	TRBD2	TRBJ2-7	-	TGCGCCAGCAGACCCGGGACTAGCTTTCACGAGCAGTACTTC	CASRPGTSFHEQYF
TRBV28	-	TRBJ2-4	few	TGTGCCAACTCGGATTCACCGACCAAAAACATTCAGTACTTC	CANSDSPTKNIQYF
TRBV2	-	TRBJ2-5	-	TGTGCCAGCAGTGGGGGGTGGATGGGGGATGGTTACAATGAGCAGTACTTC	CASSGGWMGDGYNEQYF
TRBV5-6	TRBD1	TRBJ2-1	once	TGTGCCAGCAGCTATCGGACAGGGAGCTCCTACAATGAGCACTTCTTC	CASSYRTGSSYNEHFF
TRBV4-1	-	TRBJ2-2	few	TGCGCCAGCAGCCGCGTCTTTGAGGAGCTGTTTTTT	CASSRVFEELFF
TRBV20-1	-	TRBJ2-7	few	TGCAGTGCCGCGGGTGCCACCTACGAGCAGTACTTC	CSAAGATYEQYF
TRBV27	-	TRBJ2-5	many	TGTGCCAGCATACCTCCGGGGAAAGGTCGGATGGGTGTTAAAGAGACCCAGTACTTC	CASIPPGKGRMGVKETQYF
TRBV10-3	TRBD1	TRBJ1-2	few	TGTGCCATCAAAAAGGACAGGGATAACTATGGCTACACCTTC	CAIKKDRDNYGYTF
TRBV28	-	TRBJ2-3	few	TGTGCCAGCAGTCTTGGGTACAGCGGGTTTGTCACAGATACGCAGTATTTT	CASSLGYSGFVTDTQYF
TRBV7-9	-	TRBJ2-7	-	TGTGCCAGCAGCTTAGGACAGACTGCCTACTACGAGCAGTACTTC	CASSLGQTAYYEQYF
TRBV12-3/TRBV12-4	TRBD2	TRBJ2-1	-	TGTGCCAGCAGTTTCCGGACTAGCCGGAGGGTGGGTGAGCAGTTCTTC	CASSFRTSRRVGEQFF
TRBV6-6	TRBD2	TRBJ2-1	-	TGTGCCAGCAGTTATGGGACTAGCGGGAGGGAGGGCAATGAGCAGTTCTTC	CASSYGTSGREGNEQFF
TRBV5-1	TRBD2	TRBJ2-1	-	TGCGCCAGCAGCTTGATGGGGAGCGGGAGGGACGCAAACATTCAGTTCTTC	CASSLMGSGRDANIQFF
TRBV7-9	-	TRBJ1-2	few	TGTGCCAGCAGCTTAGAGTGGGCTAACTATGGCTACACCTTC	CASSLEWANYGYTF
TRBV25-1	TRBD1	TRBJ1-2	-	TGTGCCAGCACTGTGACAGGGGGCCATGGCTACACCTTC	CASTVTGGHGYTF
TRBV27	-	TRBJ2-5	few	TGTGCCAGCAGTTGGGGACTCTCAGAGACCCAGTACTTC	CASSWGLSETQYF
TRBV4-2	-	TRBJ1-2	-	TGTGCCAGCAGCCAAGCCGCGGCTAACTATGGCTACACCTTC	CASSQAAANYGYTF
TRBV29-1	-	TRBJ2-1	-	TGCAGCGTTGGCCGGAGACTTGAGTACAATGAGCAGTTCTTC	CSVGRRLEYNEQFF